A selection of T cell receptor beta chains follows, all from one sample in a study of blood T cell repertoires in COVID-19. Repertoires were generated with immunoSEQ multiplex PCR, while TCRdb's copy carries only in-frame clones and drops some. The sample lists approximately 200,000 clones, approximately 88% occurring once. Source material: PBMCs or T cells enriched from blood (not recorded which). The receptors shown here come from a woman younger than 45 who had been exposed to COVID-19. The conserved cysteine and the conserved F or W are not part of the CDR3 here.

v_call: TRBV7-9; cdr3_aa: ASSLLSRDSVLDYGYT
v_call: TRBV5-1; cdr3_aa: ASSLDYTGELF
v_call: TRBV7-3; cdr3_aa: ASSLLGRERETQY
v_call: TRBV27; cdr3_aa: ASSLSAYNEQF
v_call: TRBV6-4; cdr3_aa: ASSYTGGDGTGELF
v_call: TRBV28; cdr3_aa: ASLRGFGYT
v_call: TRBV6-5; cdr3_aa: ASSGTSGGNEQF
v_call: TRBV7-2; cdr3_aa: ASSWGELAGGPNEQF
v_call: TRBV13; cdr3_aa: ASSLKRAGVSYNEQF
v_call: TRBV19; cdr3_aa: ASSTGGAGPGGYT
v_call: TRBV10-1; cdr3_aa: ASSQGHLNTEAF
v_call: TRBV28; cdr3_aa: ASSPTLTGAGNTIY
v_call: TRBV18; cdr3_aa: ASSPQGKYQPQH
v_call: TRBV11-2; cdr3_aa: ASRSTGFSYNEQF
v_call: TRBV4-1; cdr3_aa: ASSQTGATDTQY
v_call: TRBV7-9; cdr3_aa: ASSPRRAPYEQY
v_call: TRBV5-8; cdr3_aa: ASSFTGGNGYT
v_call: TRBV27; cdr3_aa: ASSYQTSGRSGELF
v_call: TRBV6-7; cdr3_aa: ASSYSLTLAPLGKETQY
v_call: TRBV5-6; cdr3_aa: ASSSGLGKQY
v_call: TRBV28; cdr3_aa: ASNDRLPYEQY
v_call: TRBV9; cdr3_aa: ASSVDGRVRGNTIY
v_call: TRBV11-2; cdr3_aa: ASSLGVGADRNTEAF
v_call: TRBV3-1/TRBV3-2; cdr3_aa: ASSQGTGATSNQPQH
v_call: TRBV12-3/TRBV12-4; cdr3_aa: ASCDRGGYT